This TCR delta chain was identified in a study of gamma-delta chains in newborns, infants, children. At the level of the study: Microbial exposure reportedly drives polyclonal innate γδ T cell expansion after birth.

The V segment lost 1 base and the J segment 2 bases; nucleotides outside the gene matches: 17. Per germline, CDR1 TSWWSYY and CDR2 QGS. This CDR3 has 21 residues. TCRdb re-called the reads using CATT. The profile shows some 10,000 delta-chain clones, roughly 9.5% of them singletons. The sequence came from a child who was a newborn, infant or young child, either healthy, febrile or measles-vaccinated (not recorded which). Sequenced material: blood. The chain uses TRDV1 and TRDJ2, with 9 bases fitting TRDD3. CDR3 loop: CALGEHSYTGGLPFLTAQLFF. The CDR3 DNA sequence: TGTGCTCTTGGGGAACACTCCTATACTGGGGGACTTCCATTCTTGACAGCACAACTCTTCTTT.